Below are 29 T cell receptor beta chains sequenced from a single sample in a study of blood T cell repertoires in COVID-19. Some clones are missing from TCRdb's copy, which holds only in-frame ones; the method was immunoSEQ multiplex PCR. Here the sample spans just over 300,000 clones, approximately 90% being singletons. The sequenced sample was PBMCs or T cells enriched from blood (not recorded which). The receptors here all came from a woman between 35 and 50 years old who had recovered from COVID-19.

CDR3 nucleotide sequence: TGTGCCAGCAGCTCGGGACTAGCGGGGGGACGCACAGATACGCAGTATTTT. This codes for CASSSGLAGGRTDTQYF. The chain combines TRBV7-2 with TRBJ2-3, with TRBD2 matching over 15 bases. The CDR3 totals 17 residues. Germline V gene sequence: CDR1 SGHTA, CDR2 FQGNSA. Unmatched junction bases numbered 3, after V lost 4 bases and J lost 1 base. The variable domain in full, completed from reference TRBV7-2 and TRBJ2-3, reads GAGVSQSPSNKVTEKGKDVELRCDPISGHTALYWYRQSLGQGLEFLIYFQGNSAPDKSGLPSDRFSAERTGGSVSTLTIQRTQQEDSAVYLCASSSGLAGGRTDTQYFGPGTRLTVL.

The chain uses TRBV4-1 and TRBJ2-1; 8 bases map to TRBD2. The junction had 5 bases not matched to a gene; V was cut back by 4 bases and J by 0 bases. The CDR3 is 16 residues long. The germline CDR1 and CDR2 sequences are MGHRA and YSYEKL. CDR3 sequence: CASSPGTRSSYNEQFF. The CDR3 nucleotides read TGCGCCAGCAGCCCGGGGACTAGAAGCTCCTACAATGAGCAGTTCTTC.

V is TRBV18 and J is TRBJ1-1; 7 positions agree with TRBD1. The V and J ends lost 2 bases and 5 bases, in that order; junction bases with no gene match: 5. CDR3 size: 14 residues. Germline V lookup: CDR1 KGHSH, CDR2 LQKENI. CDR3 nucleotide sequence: TGTGCCAGCTCACCATCGGAACAGGGGACTGAAGCTTTCTTT. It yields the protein CASSPSEQGTEAFF.

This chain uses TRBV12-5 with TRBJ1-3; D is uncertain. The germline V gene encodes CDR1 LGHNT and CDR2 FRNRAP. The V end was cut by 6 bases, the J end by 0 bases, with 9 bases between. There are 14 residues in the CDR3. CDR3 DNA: TGTGCTAGTGGCCCGGGGAGCTCTGGAAACACCATATATTTT. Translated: CASGPGSSGNTIYF.

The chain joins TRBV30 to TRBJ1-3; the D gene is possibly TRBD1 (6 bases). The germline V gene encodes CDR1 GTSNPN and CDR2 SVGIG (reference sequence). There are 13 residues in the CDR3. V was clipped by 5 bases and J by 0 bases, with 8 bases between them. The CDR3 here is CAWDRSSGNTIYF. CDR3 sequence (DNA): TGTGCCTGGGACAGGTCCTCTGGAAACACCATATATTTT.

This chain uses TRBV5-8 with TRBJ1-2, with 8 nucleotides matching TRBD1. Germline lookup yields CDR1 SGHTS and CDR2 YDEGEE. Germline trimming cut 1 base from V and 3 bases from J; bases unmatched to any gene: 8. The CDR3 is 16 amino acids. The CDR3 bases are TGTGCCAGCAGCTTGCCCTCGACAGGGGCCTACTATGGCTACACCTTC. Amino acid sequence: CASSLPSTGAYYGYTF.

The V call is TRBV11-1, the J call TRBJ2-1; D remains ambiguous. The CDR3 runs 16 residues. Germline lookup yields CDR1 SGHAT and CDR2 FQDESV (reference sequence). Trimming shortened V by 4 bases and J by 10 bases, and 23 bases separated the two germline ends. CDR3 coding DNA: TGTGCCAGCAGCTCATTACTACCGACCCTCCCATTAGAGCAGTTCTTC. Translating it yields CASSSLLPTLPLEQFF. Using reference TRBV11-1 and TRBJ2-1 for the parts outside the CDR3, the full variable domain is EAEVAQSPRYKITEKSQAVAFWCDPISGHATLYWYRQILGQGPELLVQFQDESVVDDSQLPKDRFSAERLKGVDSTLKIQPAELGDSAMYLCASSSLLPTLPLEQFFGPGTRLTVL.

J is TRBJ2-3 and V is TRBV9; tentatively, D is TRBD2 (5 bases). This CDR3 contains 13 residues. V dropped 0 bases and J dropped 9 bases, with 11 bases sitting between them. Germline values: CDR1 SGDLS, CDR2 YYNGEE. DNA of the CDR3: TGTGCCAGCAGCGTAGAAGGAGCTAGCACGCAGTATTTT. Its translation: CASSVEGASTQYF.

The CDR3 region is CASSQLSGGVADTQYF. CDR3 bases: TGTGCCAGCAGCCAACTTTCGGGAGGGGTCGCAGATACGCAGTATTTT. The V and J genes are TRBV4-2 and TRBJ2-3, with 8 positions matching TRBD2. The CDR3 is made up of 16 amino acids. With 2 bases clipped from V and 4 bases from J, the junction kept 8 bases outside the gene matches. Germline V gene lookup returns CDR1 LGHNA and CDR2 YNFKEQ.

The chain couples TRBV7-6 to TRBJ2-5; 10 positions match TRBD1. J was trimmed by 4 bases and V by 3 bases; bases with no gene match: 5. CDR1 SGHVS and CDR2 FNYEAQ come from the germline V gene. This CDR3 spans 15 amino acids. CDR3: CASSLGTGEGETQYF. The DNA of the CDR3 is TGTGCCAGCAGCTTGGGGACAGGGGAAGGAGAGACCCAGTACTTC.

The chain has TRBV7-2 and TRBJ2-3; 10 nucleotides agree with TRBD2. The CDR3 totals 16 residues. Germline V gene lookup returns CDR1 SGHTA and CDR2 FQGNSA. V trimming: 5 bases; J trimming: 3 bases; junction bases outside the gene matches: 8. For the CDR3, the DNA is TGTGCCAGCAGCCTCGTGACTAGCGGGTATACAGATACGCAGTATTTT. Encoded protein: CASSLVTSGYTDTQYF.

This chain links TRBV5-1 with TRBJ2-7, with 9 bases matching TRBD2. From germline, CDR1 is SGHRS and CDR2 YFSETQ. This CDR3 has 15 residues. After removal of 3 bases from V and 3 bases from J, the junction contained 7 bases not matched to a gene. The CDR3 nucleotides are TGCGCCAGCAGCTATAGGGGGACTAGCCTCTACGAGCAGTACTTC. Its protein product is CASSYRGTSLYEQYF.

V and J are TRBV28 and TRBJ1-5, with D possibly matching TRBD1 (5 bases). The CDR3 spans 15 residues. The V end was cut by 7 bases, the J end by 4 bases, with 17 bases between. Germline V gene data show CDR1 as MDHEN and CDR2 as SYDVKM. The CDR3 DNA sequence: TGTGCCAGCATGGCCAGGGAGGTGGGAAATCAGCCCCAGCATTTT. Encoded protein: CASMAREVGNQPQHF.

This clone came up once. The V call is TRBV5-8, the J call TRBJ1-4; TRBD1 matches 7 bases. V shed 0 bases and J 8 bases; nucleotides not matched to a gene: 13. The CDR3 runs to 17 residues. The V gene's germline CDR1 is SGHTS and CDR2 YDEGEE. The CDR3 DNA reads TGTGCCAGCAGCTTGGGGGCAAAAGGGGGCGCCGAGGAAAAACTGTTTTTT. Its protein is CASSLGAKGGAEEKLFF. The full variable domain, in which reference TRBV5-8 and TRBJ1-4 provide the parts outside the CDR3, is EAGVTQSPTHLIKTRGQQATLRCSPISGHTSVYWYQQALGLGLQFLLWYDEGEERNRGNFPPRFSGRQFPNYSSELNVNALELEDSALYLCASSLGAKGGAEEKLFFGSGTQLSVL.

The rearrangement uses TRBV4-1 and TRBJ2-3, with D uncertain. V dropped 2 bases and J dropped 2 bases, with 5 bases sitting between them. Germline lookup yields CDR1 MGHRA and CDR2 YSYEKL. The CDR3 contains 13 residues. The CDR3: CASSQPFTDTQYF. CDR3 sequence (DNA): TGCGCCAGCAGCCAACCTTTCACAGATACGCAGTATTTT.

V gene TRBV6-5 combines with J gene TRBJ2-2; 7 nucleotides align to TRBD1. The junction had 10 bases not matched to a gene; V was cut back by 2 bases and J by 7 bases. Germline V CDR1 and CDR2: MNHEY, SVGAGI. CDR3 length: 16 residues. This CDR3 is CASSYIGQDKNGELFF. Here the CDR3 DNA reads TGTGCCAGCAGTTACATAGGACAGGATAAGAACGGGGAGCTGTTTTTT.

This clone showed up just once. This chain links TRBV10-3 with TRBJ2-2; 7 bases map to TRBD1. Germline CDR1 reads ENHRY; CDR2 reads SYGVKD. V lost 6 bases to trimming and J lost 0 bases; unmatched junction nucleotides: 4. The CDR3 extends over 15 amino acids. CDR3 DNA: TGTGCCATCAGCTCCGGACAGGCGAACACCGGGGAGCTGTTTTTT. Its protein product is CAISSGQANTGELFF.

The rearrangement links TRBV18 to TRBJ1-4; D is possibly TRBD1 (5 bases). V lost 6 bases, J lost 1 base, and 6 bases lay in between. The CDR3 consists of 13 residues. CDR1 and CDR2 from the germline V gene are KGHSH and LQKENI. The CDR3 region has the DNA TGTGCCAGCTCTAGGGGAACTAATGAAAAACTGTTTTTT. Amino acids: CASSRGTNEKLFF.

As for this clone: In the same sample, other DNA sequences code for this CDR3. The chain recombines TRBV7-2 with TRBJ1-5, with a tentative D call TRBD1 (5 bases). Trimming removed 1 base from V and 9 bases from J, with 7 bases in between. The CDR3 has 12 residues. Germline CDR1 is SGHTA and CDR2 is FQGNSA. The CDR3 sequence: CASSLGGGPQHF. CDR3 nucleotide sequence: TGTGCCAGCAGCTTAGGGGGGGGGCCCCAGCATTTT.

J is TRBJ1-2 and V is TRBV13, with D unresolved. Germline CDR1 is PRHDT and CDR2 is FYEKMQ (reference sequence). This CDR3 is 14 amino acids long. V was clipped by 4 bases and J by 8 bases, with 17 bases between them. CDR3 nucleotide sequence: TGTGCCAGCAGCTCGATCAGAACTAAACGCGGCTACACCTTC. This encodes CASSSIRTKRGYTF.

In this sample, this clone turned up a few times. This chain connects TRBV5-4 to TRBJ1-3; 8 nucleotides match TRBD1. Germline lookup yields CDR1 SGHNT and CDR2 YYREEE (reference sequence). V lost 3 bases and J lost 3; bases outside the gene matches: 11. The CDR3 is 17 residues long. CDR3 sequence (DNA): TGTGCCAGCAGCTCGGCCCGATCAGGGGGCCTTGGAAACACCATATATTTT. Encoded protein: CASSSARSGGLGNTIYF.

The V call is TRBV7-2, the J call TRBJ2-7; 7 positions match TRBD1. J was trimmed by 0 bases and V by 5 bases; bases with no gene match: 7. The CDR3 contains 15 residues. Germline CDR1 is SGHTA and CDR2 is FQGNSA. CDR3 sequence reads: CASSLGTVGSYEQYF. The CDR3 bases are TGTGCCAGCAGCCTCGGGACAGTTGGCTCCTACGAGCAGTACTTC.

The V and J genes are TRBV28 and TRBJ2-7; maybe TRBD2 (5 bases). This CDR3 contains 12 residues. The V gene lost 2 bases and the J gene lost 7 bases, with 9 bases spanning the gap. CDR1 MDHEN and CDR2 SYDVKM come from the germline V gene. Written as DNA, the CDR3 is TGTGCCAGCAGTTTACTAGCTCAAGAGCAGTACTTC. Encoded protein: CASSLLAQEQYF.

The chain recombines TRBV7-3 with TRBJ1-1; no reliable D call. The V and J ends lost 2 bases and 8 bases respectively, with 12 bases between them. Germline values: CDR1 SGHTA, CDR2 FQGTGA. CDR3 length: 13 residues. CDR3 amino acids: CASSLREGEEAFF. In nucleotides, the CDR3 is TGTGCCAGCAGCTTACGTGAAGGAGAAGAAGCTTTCTTT.

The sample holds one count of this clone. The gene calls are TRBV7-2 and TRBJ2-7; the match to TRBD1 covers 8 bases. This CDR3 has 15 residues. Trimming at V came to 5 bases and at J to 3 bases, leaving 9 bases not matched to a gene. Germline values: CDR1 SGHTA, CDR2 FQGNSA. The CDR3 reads CASSGMTGDIYEQYF. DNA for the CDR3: TGTGCCAGCAGCGGTATGACAGGGGATATCTACGAGCAGTACTTC. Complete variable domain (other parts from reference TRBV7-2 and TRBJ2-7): GAGVSQSPSNKVTEKGKDVELRCDPISGHTALYWYRQSLGQGLEFLIYFQGNSAPDKSGLPSDRFSAERTGGSVSTLTIQRTQQEDSAVYLCASSGMTGDIYEQYFGPGTRLTVT.

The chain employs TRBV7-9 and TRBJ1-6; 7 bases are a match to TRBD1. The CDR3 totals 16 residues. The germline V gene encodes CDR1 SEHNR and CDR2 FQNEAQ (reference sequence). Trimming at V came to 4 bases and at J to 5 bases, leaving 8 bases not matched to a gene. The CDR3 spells CASSSSGTDNNSPLHF. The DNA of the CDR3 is TGTGCCAGCAGCTCCTCCGGGACAGATAATAATTCACCCCTCCACTTT.

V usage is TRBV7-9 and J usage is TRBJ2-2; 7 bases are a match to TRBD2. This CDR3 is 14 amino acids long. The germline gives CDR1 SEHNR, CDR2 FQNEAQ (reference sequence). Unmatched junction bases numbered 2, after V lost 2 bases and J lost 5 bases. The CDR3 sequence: CASSLSGDTGELFF. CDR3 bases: TGTGCCAGCAGCTTAAGCGGGGATACCGGGGAGCTGTTTTTT.

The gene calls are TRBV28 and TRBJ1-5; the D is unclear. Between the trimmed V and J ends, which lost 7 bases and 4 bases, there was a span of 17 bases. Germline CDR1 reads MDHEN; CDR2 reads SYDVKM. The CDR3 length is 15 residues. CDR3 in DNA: TGTGCCAGCACCCCGGCTGGGGAGGGTAATCAGCCCCAGCATTTT. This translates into CASTPAGEGNQPQHF.

CDR3 region: CAIRTGTGVLHEQYF. CDR3 in DNA: TGTGCCATCAGGACCGGGACAGGGGTTTTGCACGAGCAGTACTTC. The chain uses TRBV10-3 and TRBJ2-7; 10 nucleotides line up with TRBD1. The CDR3 contains 15 residues. Germline V gene lookup returns CDR1 ENHRY and CDR2 SYGVKD. J gave up 5 bases and V 6 bases, and 10 bases lay outside the gene matches.